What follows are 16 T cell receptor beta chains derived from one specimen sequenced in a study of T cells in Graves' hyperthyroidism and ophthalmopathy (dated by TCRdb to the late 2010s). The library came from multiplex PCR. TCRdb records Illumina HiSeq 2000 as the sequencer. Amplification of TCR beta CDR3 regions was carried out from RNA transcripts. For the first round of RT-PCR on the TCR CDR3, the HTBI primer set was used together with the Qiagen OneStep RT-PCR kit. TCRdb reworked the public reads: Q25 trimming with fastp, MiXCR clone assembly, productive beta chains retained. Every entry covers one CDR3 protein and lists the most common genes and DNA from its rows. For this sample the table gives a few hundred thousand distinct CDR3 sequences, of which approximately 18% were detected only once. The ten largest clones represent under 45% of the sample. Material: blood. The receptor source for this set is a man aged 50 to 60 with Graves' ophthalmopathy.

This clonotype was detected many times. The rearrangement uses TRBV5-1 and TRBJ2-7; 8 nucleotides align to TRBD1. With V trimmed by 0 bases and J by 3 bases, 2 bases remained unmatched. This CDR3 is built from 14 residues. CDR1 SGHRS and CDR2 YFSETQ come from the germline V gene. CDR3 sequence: CASSLEDRDYEQYF. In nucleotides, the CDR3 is TGCGCCAGCAGCTTGGAGGACAGGGACTACGAGCAGTACTTC.

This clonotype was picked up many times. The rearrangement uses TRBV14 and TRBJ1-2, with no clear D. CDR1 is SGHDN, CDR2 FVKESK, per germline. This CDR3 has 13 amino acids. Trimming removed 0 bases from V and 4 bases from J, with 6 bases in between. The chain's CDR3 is CASSQDRFYGYTF. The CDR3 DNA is TGTGCCAGCAGCCAAGACAGGTTCTATGGCTACACCTTC.

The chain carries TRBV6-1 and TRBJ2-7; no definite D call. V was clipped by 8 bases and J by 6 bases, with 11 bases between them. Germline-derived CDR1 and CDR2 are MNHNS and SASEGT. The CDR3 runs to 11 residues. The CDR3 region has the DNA TGTGCCAGCGGAACCCCAGGCGAGCAGTACTTC. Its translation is CASGTPGEQYF.

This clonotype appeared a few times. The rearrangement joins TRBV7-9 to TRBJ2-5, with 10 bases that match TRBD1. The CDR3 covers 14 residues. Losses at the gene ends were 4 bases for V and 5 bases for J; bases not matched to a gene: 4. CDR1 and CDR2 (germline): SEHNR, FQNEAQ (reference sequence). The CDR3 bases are TGTGCCAGCAGCTCGCCGACAGGGGGCGAGACCCAGTACTTC. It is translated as CASSSPTGGETQYF. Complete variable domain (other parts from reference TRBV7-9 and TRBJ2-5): DTGVSQNPRHKITKRGQNVTFRCDPISEHNRLYWYRQTLGQGPEFLTYFQNEAQLEKSRLLSDRFSAERPKGSFSTLEIQRTEQGDSAMYLCASSSPTGGETQYFGPGTRLLVL.

CDR3 amino acids: CATSRGWSLDYNEQFF. The CDR3 region has the DNA TGTGCCACCAGCAGAGGCTGGAGCCTCGACTACAATGAGCAGTTCTTC. The genes are TRBV15 and TRBJ2-1; D call uncertain. Per germline, CDR1 LNHNV and CDR2 YYDKDF (reference sequence). The CDR3 spans 16 residues. V lost 1 base and J lost 3, with 13 bases in between.

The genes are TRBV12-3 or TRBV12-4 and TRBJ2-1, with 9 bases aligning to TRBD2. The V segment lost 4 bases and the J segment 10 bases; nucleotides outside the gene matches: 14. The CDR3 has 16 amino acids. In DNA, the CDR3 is TGTGCCAGCAGTTGGTGGCTAGCGGGATCTTTATCCGAGCAGTTCTTC. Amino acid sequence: CASSWWLAGSLSEQFF.

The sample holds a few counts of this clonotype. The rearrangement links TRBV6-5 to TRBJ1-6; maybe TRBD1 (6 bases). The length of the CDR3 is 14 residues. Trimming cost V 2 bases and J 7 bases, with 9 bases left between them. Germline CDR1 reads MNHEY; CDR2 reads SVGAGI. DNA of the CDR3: TGTGCCAGCAGTTACAACAGGGTGAATTCACCCCTCCACTTT. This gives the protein CASSYNRVNSPLHF.

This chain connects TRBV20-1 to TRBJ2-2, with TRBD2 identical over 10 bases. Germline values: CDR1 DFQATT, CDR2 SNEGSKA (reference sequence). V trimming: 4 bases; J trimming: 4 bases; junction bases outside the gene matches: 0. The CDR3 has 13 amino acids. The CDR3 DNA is TGCAGTGCTACTAGCGGGAGCACCGGGGAGCTGTTTTTT. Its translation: CSATSGSTGELFF.

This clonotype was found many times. The CDR3 reads CASSQDGLNQETQYF. CDR3 DNA: TGTGCCAGCAGCCAAGACGGACTTAACCAAGAGACCCAGTACTTC. The rearrangement uses TRBV3-1 and TRBJ2-5, with D perhaps matching TRBD2 (5 bases). Between the trimmed V and J ends, which lost 0 bases and 0 bases, there was a span of 8 bases. CDR3 length equals 15 residues. Germline V gives CDR1 LGHDT, CDR2 YNNKEL (reference sequence).

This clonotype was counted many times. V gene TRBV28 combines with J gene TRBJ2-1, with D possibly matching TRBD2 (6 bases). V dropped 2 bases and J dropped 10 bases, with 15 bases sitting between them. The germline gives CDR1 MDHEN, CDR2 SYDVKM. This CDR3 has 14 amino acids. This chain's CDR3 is CASSLVGGPREQFF. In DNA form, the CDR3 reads TGTGCCAGCAGTTTAGTGGGAGGCCCCAGGGAGCAGTTCTTC.

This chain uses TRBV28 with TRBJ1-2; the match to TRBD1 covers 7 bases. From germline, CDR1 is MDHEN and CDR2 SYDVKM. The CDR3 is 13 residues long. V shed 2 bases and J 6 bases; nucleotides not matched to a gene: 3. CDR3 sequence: CASSLGQVNGYTF. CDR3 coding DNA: TGTGCCAGCAGTTTAGGACAGGTCAATGGCTACACCTTC.

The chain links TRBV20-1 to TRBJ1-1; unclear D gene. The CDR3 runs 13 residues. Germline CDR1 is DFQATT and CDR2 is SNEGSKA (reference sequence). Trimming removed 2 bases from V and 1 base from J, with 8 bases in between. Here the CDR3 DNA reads TGCAGTGCTAGACCCGACGGGAACACTGAAGCTTTCTTT. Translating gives CSARPDGNTEAFF.

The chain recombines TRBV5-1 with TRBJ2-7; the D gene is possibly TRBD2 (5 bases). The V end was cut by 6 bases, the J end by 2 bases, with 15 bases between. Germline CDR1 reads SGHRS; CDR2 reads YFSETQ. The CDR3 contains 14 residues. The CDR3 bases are TGCGCCAGCAAATCCGGGTCCGGGGCCTACGAGCAGTACTTC. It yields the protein CASKSGSGAYEQYF.

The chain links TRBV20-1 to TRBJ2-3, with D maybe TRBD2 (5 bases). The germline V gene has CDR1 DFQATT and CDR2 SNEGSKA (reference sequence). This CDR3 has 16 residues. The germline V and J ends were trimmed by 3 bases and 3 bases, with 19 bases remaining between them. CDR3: CSARPALVGATDTQYF. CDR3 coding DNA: TGCAGTGCTAGGCCTGCCCTGGTGGGAGCTACAGATACGCAGTATTTT.

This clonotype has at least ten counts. CDR3 sequence (DNA): TGCGCCAGCAGCTTGGGCCTCCAAGGGGGAGAGCAGTACTTC. It specifies CASSLGLQGGEQYF. The V call is TRBV5-1, the J call TRBJ2-7, with a tentative D call TRBD1 (6 bases). The CDR3 length is 14 residues. Looked up from germline, CDR1 is SGHRS and CDR2 is YFSETQ. V was trimmed by 0 bases and J by 7 bases, leaving 14 bases between them.

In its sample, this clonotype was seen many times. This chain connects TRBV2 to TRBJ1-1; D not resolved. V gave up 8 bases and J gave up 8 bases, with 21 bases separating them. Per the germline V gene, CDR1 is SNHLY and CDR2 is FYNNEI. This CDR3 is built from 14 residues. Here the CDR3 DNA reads TGTGCCAGCCCCTTTGAACAGCCTCCCGAGGAAGCTTTCTTT. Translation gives CASPFEQPPEEAFF.